This T cell receptor (beta chain) was captured in a study of neurological immune-mediated disorders. About the study: Of the multiple sclerosis patients, some 35 in total, roughly 31 were relapsing-remitting and 3 were secondary progressive.

Points from the study as a whole: The repertoires of 18 of 34 multiple sclerosis patients were placed by phylogenetic grouping in a single related-CDR3 cluster, which may be a signature.

The cDNA was synthesized by means of template-switch 5'RACE, which was carried out with 10-nucleotide random UMIs. TCRdb processed the 5' RACE reads anew with MiXCR; each CDR3 protein has one entry. The profile shows roughly 62,000 distinct CDR3 sequences, about 3.5% of them singletons. The unsorted libraries originated from 2 million PBMCs that had been stored at -80 C. This clonotype was counted between two and nine times. The antigen remains undetermined. The length of the CDR3 is 14 residues. V dropped 8 bases and J dropped 8 bases, with 21 bases sitting between them. Germline V CDR1 and CDR2: MNHEY, SVGAGI.

This TCR was sampled from a woman in her 50s with multiple sclerosis. The gene calls are TRBV6-5 and TRBJ1-2; D unresolved. The material sequenced was PBMCs. The CDR3: CASHGGRTSEGYTF. For the CDR3, the DNA is TGTGCCAGCCACGGTGGACGAACGTCTGAAGGCTACACCTTC.